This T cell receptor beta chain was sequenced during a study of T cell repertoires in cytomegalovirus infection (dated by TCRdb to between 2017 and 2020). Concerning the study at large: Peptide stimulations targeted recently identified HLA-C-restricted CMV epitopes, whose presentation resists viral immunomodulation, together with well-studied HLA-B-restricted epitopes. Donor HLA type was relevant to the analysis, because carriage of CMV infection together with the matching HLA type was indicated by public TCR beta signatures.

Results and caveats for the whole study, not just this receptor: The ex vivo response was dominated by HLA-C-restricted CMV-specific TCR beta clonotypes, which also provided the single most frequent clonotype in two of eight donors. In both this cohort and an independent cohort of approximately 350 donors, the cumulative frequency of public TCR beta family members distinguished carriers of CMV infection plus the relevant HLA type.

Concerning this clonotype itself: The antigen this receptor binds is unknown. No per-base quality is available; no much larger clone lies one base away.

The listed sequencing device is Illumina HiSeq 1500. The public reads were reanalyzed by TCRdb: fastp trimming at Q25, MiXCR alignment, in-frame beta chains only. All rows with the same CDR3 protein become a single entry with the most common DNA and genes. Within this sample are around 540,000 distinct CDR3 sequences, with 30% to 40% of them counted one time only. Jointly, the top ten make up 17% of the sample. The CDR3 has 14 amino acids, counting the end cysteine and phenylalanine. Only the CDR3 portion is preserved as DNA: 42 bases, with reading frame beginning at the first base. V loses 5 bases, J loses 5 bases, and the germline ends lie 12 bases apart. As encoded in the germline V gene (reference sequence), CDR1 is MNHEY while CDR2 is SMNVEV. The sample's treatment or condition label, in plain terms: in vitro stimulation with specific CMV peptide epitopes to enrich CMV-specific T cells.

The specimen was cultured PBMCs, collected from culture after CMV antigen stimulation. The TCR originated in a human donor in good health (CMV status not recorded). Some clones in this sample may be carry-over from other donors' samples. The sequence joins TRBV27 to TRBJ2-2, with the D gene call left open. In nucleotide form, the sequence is TGTGCCAGCAGTCCCCCCTGGGCGACCGGGGAGCTGTTTTTT. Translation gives CASSPPWATGELFF.